This TCR beta chain was sequenced for a study of breast tumors, draining lymph nodes, adjacent tissues. CDR3 size: 13 residues. Germline V lookup: CDR1 SGHDT, CDR2 YYEEEE. As for this clonotype: An end of the junction differs from the germline gene, which may be a read error.

TCRdb reanalysed the multiplex PCR reads using MiXCR and keeps one entry per CDR3 protein. The sample carries 150,000 to 200,000 distinct CDR3 sequences, 30% to 35% recorded once. Axillary draining lymph nodes of breast cancer patients supplied the node samples. Sample: axillary lymph node tissue. The chain is built from TRBV5-6 and TRBJ2-7, with 9 bases identical to TRBD2. The sequence was collected from a female donor with breast cancer. Some clones in this sample may be carry-over from other donors' samples. In DNA form, the CDR3 reads TGTGCCAGCGCGGGAGGGATAGGTTACGAGCAGCACTTC. Protein sequence: CASAGGIGYEQHF.